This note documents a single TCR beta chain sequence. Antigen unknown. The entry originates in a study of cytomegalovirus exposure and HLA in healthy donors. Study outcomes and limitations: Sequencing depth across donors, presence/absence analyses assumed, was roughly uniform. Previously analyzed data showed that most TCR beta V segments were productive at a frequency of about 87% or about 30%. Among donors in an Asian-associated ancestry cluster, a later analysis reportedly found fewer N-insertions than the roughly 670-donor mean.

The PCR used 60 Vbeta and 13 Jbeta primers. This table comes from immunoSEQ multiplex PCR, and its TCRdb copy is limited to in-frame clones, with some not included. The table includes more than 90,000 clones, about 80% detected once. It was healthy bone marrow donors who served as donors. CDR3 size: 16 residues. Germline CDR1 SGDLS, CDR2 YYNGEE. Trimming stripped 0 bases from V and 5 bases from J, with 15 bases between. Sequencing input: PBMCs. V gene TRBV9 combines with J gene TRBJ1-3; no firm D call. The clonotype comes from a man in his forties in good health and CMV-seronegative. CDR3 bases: TGTGCCAGCAGCGTAGAATCGGGGTTAGAGAGAAACACCATATATTTT. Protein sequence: CASSVESGLERNTIYF.